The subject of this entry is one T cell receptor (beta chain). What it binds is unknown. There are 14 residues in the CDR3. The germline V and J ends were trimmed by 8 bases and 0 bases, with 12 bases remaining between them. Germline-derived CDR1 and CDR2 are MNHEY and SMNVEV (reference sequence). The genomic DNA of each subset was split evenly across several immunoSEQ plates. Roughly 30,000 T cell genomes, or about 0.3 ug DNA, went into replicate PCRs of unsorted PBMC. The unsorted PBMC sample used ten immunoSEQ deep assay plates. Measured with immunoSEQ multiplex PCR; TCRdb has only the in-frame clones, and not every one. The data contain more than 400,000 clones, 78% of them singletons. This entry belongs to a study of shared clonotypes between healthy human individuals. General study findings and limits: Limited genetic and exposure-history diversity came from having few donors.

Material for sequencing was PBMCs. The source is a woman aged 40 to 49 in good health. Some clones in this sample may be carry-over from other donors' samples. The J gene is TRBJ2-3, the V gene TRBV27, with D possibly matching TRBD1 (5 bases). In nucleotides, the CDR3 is TGTGCCAGCCGTAATGGGGCTAGCACAGATACGCAGTATTTT. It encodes CASRNGASTDTQYF.